Reported below is one TCR beta chain. Antigen: not known. These data originate in a study of cytomegalovirus exposure and HLA in healthy donors. Sequenced by immunoSEQ multiplex PCR; TCRdb stores in-frame clones only, minus some. The table includes over 200,000 clones, about 90% detected once. The study, taken as a whole, reports: Three of the chains that were CMV-associated were confirmed in vitro to be specific for CMV antigens. A classifier reportedly called cytomegalovirus status with high sensitivity and specificity. Rare TCR sequences dominated, though some public TCRs recurred in many donors.

V lost 1 base and J 2 bases, leaving 5 bases between the germline ends. From germline, CDR1 is SGDLS and CDR2 YYNGEE. This CDR3 is 13 amino acids long. The validation cohort, a group of around 120 subjects, included the donors and was separate from the roughly 670-subject first cohort. The V and J genes are TRBV9 and TRBJ2-3; unclear D gene. The sample taken for sequencing was PBMCs. The sequence was collected from a woman between 18 and 29 years old in good health and CMV-seronegative. The CDR3 DNA reads as TGTGCCAGCAGCGTAATCAACACAGATACGCAGTATTTT. Amino acids: CASSVINTDTQYF.